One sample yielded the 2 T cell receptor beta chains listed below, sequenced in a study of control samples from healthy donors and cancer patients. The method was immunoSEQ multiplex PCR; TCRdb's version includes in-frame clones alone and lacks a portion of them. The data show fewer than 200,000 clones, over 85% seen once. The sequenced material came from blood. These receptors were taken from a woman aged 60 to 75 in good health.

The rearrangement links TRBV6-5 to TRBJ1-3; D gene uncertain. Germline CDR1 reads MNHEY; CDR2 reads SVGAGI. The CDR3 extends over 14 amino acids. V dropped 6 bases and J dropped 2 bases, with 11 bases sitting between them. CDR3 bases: TGTGCCAGCAGGGGAATTTCCGCTGGAAACACCATATATTTT. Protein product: CASRGISAGNTIYF.

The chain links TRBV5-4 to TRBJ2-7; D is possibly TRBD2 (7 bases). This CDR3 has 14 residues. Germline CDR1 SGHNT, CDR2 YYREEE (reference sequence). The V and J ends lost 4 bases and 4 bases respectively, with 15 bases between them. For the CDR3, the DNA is TGTGCCAGCAGCCTGGGAGGGGGAGGTTACGAGCAGTACTTC. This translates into CASSLGGGGYEQYF.